This T cell receptor (beta chain) was captured by sequencing in a study of blood T cell repertoires in COVID-19. In its sample, this clone was seen once. The CDR3 is 15 residues long. Germline CDR1 is LNHDA and CDR2 is SQIVND (reference sequence). J was trimmed by 0 bases and V by 5 bases; bases with no gene match: 2. The table came from immunoSEQ multiplex PCR; TCRdb's copy has only in-frame clones and leaves some out. Of 250,000 or so clones in the sample, about four fifths were seen once. The chain is built from TRBV19 and TRBJ2-5; TRBD2 aligns across 11 bases. This TCR came from a man between 45 and 60 years old who had recovered from COVID-19. Sequencing used PBMCs or T cells enriched from blood (not recorded which). The CDR3 nucleotides are TGTGCCAGTAGTGGTAGCGGGGGGGACCAAGAGACCCAGTACTTC. Encoded protein: CASSGSGGDQETQYF.